This is a list of T cell receptor beta chains from one sample in a study of read filtering for tumor transcriptome and immune sequencing. TCRdb used MiXCR to reprocess the reads, holding one entry per CDR3 protein. Found here are 75,000 to 90,000 distinct CDR3 sequences, approximately 13% of them singletons; the top ten hold 14% to 15%. The specimen was a population of CD138-negative cells sorted from bone marrow. These receptors originate from a donor aged 40 or older with multiple myeloma. CDR3s include the opening cysteine and the closing phenylalanine or tryptophan. The D gene is left open where the match is weak. The size field is filled for only some rows; it gives once, few, many or a size class.

>many|.|TRBV14|TRBJ2-6
CASSWTGTPALAANVLTF
TGTGCCAGCAGCTGGACCGGGACTCCTGCCCTTGCGGCCAACGTCCTGACTTTC
>.|.|TRBV5-1|TRBJ2-5
CASHEGVYQETQYF
TGCGCCAGCCACGAAGGGGTCTACCAAGAGACCCAGTACTTC
>many|TRBD1|TRBV4-1|TRBJ2-2
CASSQGPGQGAGELFF
TGCGCCAGCAGCCAAGGTCCGGGACAGGGGGCCGGGGAGCTGTTTTTT
>many|.|TRBV7-8|TRBJ2-5
CASSFDGQKQETQYF
TGTGCCAGCAGCTTCGATGGACAGAAGCAAGAGACCCAGTACTTC
>few|.|TRBV12-3/TRBV12-4|TRBJ1-6
CASAGGGTGASPLHF
TGTGCCAGTGCCGGCGGGGGCACGGGTGCTTCACCCCTCCACTTT
>many|.|TRBV7-2|TRBJ2-3
CASSLKGDTQYF
TGTGCCAGCAGCTTAAAGGGAGATACGCAGTATTTT
>many|TRBD2|TRBV2|TRBJ2-3
CASNLGLAGADTQYF
TGTGCCAGCAATTTAGGACTAGCGGGAGCAGATACGCAGTATTTT
>many|.|TRBV5-1|TRBJ2-7
CASSPREQYF
TGCGCCAGCAGCCCGCGTGAGCAGTACTTC
>many|TRBD1|TRBV28|TRBJ1-5
CASSPGQGIHQPQHF
TGTGCCAGCAGTCCGGGACAGGGGATCCATCAGCCCCAGCATTTT
>many|.|TRBV29-1|TRBJ1-1
CSVTGRGDTEAFF
TGCAGCGTAACAGGGAGGGGTGACACTGAAGCTTTCTTT
>many|.|TRBV29-1|TRBJ2-2
CTVRASGGGELFF
TGCACCGTTAGGGCTTCAGGTGGCGGGGAGCTGTTTTTT
>many|.|TRBV7-9|TRBJ1-6
CASSLRDYNSPLHF
TGTGCCAGCAGCTTAAGGGATTATAATTCACCCCTCCACTTT
>many|.|TRBV12-3/TRBV12-4|TRBJ2-1
CASNPSFPGEQFF
TGTGCCAGCAACCCGAGCTTCCCCGGTGAGCAGTTCTTC
>few|.|TRBV24-1|TRBJ2-3
CATSDGRAFTDTQYF
TGTGCCACCAGTGATGGGCGGGCCTTCACAGATACGCAGTATTTT
>many|.|TRBV5-1|TRBJ2-1
CASSARQMSSYNEQFF
TGCGCCAGCAGCGCCCGACAAATGAGCTCCTACAATGAGCAGTTCTTC
>many|.|TRBV12-3/TRBV12-4|TRBJ2-2
CASSLKGAGELFF
TGTGCCAGCAGCCTCAAGGGGGCCGGGGAGCTGTTTTTT
>many|TRBD2|TRBV3-1|TRBJ2-3
CASSPGLAVGGTDTQYF
TGTGCCAGCAGCCCCGGACTAGCGGTAGGGGGAACAGATACGCAGTATTTT
>.|.|TRBV7-3|TRBJ2-4
CASGQRDRSSQYF
TGTGCCAGCGGCCAAAGGGATCGGAGCAGTCAGTACTTC
>many|.|TRBV19|TRBJ2-1
CASSIGVLTHNEQFF
TGTGCCAGTAGTATCGGGGTTTTGACCCACAATGAGCAGTTCTTC
>.|TRBD2|TRBV7-3|TRBJ2-2
CASSFQVAGAGTGELFF
TGTGCCAGCAGCTTTCAAGTCGCGGGAGCTGGGACCGGGGAGCTGTTTTTT
>many|.|TRBV5-1|TRBJ2-1
CASSLTGRENNEQFF
TGCGCCAGCAGCTTGACAGGGAGAGAAAACAATGAGCAGTTCTTC
>many|.|TRBV11-2|TRBJ1-2
CASNIGWNYGYTF
TGTGCCAGCAACATCGGATGGAACTATGGCTACACCTTC
>many|.|TRBV29-1|TRBJ1-2
CSVDNARSGYTF
TGCAGCGTTGATAACGCGAGGTCTGGCTACACCTTC
>many|.|TRBV20-1|TRBJ1-5
CSARDKTAQPQHF
TGCAGTGCTAGAGATAAAACAGCTCAGCCCCAGCATTTT
>many|.|TRBV5-1|TRBJ2-3
CASSLARDSKDTQYF
TGCGCCAGCAGCTTGGCCCGGGACTCTAAAGATACGCAGTATTTT
>few|.|TRBV28|TRBJ1-5
CASSLVGNQSQHF
TGTGCCAGCAGTTTAGTAGGCAATCAGTCCCAGCATTTT
>many|.|TRBV12-3/TRBV12-4|TRBJ2-7
CATSGVGGTEQYF
TGTGCCACCTCAGGTGTGGGGGGCACCGAGCAGTACTTC
>many|TRBD2|TRBV24-1|TRBJ2-1
CATSGTPMSGRNEQFF
TGTGCCACCAGTGGTACTCCAATGAGCGGGAGAAATGAGCAGTTCTTC
>many|TRBD1|TRBV30|TRBJ2-2
CAWSRQGITGELFF
TGTGCCTGGAGTAGACAGGGGATCACCGGGGAGCTGTTTTTT
>many|.|TRBV20-1|TRBJ2-3
CSASGRENTQYF
TGCAGTGCTAGCGGGAGAGAGAATACGCAGTATTTT
>few|TRBD1|TRBV3-1|TRBJ2-2
CASSAWDRDTGELFF
TGTGCCAGCAGCGCCTGGGACAGGGACACCGGGGAGCTGTTTTTT
>many|TRBD1|TRBV7-6|TRBJ2-1
CASSPGTGAREQFF
TGTGCCAGCAGCCCCGGGACAGGGGCCCGTGAGCAGTTCTTC
>many|.|TRBV12-3/TRBV12-4|TRBJ1-5
CASSFRDGGNQPQHF
TGTGCCAGCAGTTTTCGGGACGGGGGCAATCAGCCCCAGCATTTT
>many|.|TRBV9|TRBJ2-6
CASSVRESGANVLTF
TGTGCCAGCAGCGTACGGGAGTCTGGGGCCAACGTCCTGACTTTC
>many|TRBD2|TRBV20-1|TRBJ2-1
CSARDSGLANNEQFF
TGCAGTGCTAGAGATAGCGGACTAGCGAACAATGAGCAGTTCTTC
>few|TRBD1|TRBV28|TRBJ1-1
CASSRSTGTKNTEAFF
TGTGCCAGCAGTCGATCGACAGGGACAAAGAACACTGAAGCTTTCTTT
>few|.|TRBV7-9|TRBJ1-1
CASSNYREEAFF
TGTGCCAGCAGCAACTATAGGGAGGAAGCTTTCTTT
>.|.|TRBV28|TRBJ1-2
CASSFRAGYGYTF
TGTGCCAGCAGTTTCAGGGCTGGCTATGGCTACACCTTC
>many|TRBD1|TRBV11-2|TRBJ2-7
CASSSLGQGVYEQYF
TGTGCCAGCAGCTCCCTGGGACAGGGAGTCTACGAGCAGTACTTC
>many|.|TRBV29-1|TRBJ1-1
CSARQSLNTEAFF
TGCAGCGCAAGACAGAGCCTGAACACTGAAGCTTTCTTT